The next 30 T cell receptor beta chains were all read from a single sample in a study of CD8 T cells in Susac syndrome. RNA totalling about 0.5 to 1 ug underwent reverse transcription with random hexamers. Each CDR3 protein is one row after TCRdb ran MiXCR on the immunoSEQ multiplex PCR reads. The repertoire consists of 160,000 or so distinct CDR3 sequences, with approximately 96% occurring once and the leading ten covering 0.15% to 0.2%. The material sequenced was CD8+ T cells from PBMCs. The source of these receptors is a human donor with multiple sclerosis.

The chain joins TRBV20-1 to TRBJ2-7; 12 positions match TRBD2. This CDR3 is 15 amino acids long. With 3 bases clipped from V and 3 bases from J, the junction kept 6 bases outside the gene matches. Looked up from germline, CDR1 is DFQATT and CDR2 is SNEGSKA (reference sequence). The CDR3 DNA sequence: TGCAGTGCTAGTGTAATGGGACTAGCGGGCTACGAGCAGTACTTC. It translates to CSASVMGLAGYEQYF.

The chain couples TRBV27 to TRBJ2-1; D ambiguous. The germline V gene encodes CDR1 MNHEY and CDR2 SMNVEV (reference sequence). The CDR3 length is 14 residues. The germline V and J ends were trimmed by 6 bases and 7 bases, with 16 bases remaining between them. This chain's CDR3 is CASSLSVAGNEQFF. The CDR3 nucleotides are TGTGCCAGCAGCCTAAGCGTAGCCGGGAATGAGCAGTTCTTC.

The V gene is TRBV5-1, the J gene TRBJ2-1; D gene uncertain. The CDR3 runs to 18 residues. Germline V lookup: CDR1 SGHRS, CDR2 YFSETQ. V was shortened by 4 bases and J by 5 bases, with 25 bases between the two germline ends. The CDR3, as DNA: TGCGCCAGCAGCACCCCGGCCCCCTTCCGCGTAGGCCACAATGAGCAGTTCTTC. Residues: CASSTPAPFRVGHNEQFF.

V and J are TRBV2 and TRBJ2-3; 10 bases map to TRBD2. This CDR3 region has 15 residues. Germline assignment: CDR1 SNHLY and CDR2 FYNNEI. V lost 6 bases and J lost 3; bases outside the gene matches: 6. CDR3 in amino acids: CASRLLAGTTDTQYF. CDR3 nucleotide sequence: TGTGCCAGCAGGTTACTAGCGGGGACTACAGATACGCAGTATTTT.

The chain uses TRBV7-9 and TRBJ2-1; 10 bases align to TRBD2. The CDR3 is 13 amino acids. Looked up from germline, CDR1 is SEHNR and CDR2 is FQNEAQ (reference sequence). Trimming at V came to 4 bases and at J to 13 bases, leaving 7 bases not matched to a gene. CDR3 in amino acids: CASSSSSGSEQFF. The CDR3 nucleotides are TGTGCCAGCAGCTCATCTAGCGGGAGTGAACAGTTCTTC.

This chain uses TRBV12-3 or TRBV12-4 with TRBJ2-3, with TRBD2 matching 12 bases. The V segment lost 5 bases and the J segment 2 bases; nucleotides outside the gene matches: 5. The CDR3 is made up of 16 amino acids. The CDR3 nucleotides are TGTGCCAGCAGTCCCCTAGCGGGGGGGCCCACAGATACGCAGTATTTT. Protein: CASSPLAGGPTDTQYF.

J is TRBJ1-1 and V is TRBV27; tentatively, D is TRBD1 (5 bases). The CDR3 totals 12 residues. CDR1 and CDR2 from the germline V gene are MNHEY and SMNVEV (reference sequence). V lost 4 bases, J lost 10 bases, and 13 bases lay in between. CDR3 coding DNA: TGTGCCAGCAGTTCGGGACCGCCGGGAGCTTTCTTT. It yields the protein CASSSGPPGAFF.

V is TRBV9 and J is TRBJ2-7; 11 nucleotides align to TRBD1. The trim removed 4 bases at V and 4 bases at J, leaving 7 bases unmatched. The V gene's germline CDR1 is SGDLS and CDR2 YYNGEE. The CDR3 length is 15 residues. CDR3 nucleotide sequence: TGTGCCAGCAGCTTGCGGACAGGGGGCCTTTACGAGCAGTACTTC. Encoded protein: CASSLRTGGLYEQYF.

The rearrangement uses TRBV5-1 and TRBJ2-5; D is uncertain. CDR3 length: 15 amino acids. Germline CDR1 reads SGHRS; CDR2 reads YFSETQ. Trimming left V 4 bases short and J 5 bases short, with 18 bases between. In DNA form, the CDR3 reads TGCGCCAGCAGCCCCGAAGGCGGAGTGGGGGAGACCCAGTACTTC. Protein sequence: CASSPEGGVGETQYF.

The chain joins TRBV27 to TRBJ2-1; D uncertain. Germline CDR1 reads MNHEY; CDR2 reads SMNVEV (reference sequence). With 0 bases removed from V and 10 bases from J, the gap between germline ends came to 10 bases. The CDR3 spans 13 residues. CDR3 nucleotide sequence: TGTGCCAGCAGTTTATCCCCTGAACGGGAGCAGTTCTTC. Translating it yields CASSLSPEREQFF.

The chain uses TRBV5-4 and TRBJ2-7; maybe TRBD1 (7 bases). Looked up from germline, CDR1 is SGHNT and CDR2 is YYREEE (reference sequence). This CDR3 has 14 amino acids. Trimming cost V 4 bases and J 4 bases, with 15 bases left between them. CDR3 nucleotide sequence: TGTGCCAGCAGCGCAGGACAGGCGGGATACGAGCAGTACTTC. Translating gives CASSAGQAGYEQYF.

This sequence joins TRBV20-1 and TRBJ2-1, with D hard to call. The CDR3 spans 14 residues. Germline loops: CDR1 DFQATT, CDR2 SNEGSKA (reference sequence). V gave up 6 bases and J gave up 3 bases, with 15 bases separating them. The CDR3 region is CSATTLDGYNEQFF. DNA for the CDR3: TGCAGTGCAACAACCCTGGACGGCTACAATGAGCAGTTCTTC.

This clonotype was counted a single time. In DNA form, the CDR3 reads TGTGCCAGCACCGAAACGGGACATTCGAACACTGAAGCTTTCTTT. It translates to CASTETGHSNTEAFF. This chain uses TRBV3-1 with TRBJ1-1; D possibly corresponds to TRBD1 (6 bases). The CDR3 spans 15 residues. CDR1 and CDR2 (germline): LGHDT, YNNKEL (reference sequence). V dropped 7 bases and J dropped 1 base, with 16 bases sitting between them.

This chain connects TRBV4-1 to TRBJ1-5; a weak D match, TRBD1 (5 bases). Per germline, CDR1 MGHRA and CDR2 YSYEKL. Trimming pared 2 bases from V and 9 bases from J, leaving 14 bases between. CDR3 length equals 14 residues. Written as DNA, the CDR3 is TGCGCCAGCAGCCAACGCAGGGTTTTATGGCCCCAGCATTTT. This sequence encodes CASSQRRVLWPQHF.

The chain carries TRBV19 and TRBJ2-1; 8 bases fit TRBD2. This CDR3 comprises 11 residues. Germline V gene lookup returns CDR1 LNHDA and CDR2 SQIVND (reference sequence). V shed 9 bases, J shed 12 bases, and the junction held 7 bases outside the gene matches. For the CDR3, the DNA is TGTGCCAGCGGGACTAGTTTCCGGCAGTTCTTC. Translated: CASGTSFRQFF.

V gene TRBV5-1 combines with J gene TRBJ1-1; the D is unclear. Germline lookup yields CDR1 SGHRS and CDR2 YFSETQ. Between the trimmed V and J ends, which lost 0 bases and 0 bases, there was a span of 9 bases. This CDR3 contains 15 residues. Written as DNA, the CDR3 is TGCGCCAGCAGCTTGGTATACAGCTTGAACACTGAAGCTTTCTTT. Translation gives CASSLVYSLNTEAFF.

CDR3 DNA: TGTGCCAGCAGTTTACATCCCACTAGCCCTCTCACAGATACGCAGTATTTT. Encoded protein: CASSLHPTSPLTDTQYF. J is TRBJ2-3 and V is TRBV28; TRBD2 might be the D (6 bases). Germline assignment: CDR1 MDHEN and CDR2 SYDVKM. This CDR3 region has 17 residues. V lost 2 bases and J lost 2, with 17 bases in between.

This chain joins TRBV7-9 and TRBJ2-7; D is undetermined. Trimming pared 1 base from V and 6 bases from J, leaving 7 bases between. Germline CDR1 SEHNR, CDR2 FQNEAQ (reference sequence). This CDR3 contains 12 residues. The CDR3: CASSLDISEQYF. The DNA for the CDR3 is TGTGCCAGCAGCTTAGATATTAGCGAGCAGTACTTC.

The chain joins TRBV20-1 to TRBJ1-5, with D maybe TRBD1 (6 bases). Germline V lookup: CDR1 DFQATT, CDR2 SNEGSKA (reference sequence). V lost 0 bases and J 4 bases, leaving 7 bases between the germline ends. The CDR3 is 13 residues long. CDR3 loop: CSARDQGNQPQHF. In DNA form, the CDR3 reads TGCAGTGCTAGAGATCAGGGGAATCAGCCCCAGCATTTT.

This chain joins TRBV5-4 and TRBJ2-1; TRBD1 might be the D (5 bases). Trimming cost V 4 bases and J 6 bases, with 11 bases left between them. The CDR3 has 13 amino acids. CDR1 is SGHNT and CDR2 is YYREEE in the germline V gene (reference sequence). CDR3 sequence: CASSAWTSNEQFF. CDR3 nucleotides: TGTGCCAGCAGCGCTTGGACAAGCAATGAGCAGTTCTTC.

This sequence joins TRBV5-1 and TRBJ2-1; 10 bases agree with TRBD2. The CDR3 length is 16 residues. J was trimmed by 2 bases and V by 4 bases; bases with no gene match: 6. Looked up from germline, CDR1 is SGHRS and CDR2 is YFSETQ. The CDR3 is CASSPYLAGAYNEQFF. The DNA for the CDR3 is TGCGCCAGCAGCCCTTATCTAGCGGGAGCCTACAATGAGCAGTTCTTC.

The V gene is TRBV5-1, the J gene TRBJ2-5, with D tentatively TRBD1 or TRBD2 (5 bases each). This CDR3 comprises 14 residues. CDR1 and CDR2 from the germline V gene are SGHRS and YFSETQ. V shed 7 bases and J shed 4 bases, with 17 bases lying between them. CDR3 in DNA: TGCGCCAGCTGCGAACGGCCGGGACGAGAGACCCAGTACTTC. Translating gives CASCERPGRETQYF.

The CDR3 DNA reads TGTGCCAGCAGTGCCGACAGGGATGGCTCTTATGAGCAGTTCTTC. This encodes CASSADRDGSYEQFF. The chain couples TRBV2 to TRBJ2-1; 7 positions match TRBD1. The CDR3 runs to 15 residues. In germline, CDR1 is SNHLY, CDR2 FYNNEI. The junction had 11 bases not matched to a gene; V was cut back by 4 bases and J by 8 bases.

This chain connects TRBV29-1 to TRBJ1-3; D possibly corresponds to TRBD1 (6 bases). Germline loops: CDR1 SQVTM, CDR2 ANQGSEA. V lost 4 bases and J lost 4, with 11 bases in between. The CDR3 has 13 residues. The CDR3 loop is CSVAPGVGNTIYF. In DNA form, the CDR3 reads TGCAGCGTTGCTCCAGGGGTCGGAAACACCATATATTTT.

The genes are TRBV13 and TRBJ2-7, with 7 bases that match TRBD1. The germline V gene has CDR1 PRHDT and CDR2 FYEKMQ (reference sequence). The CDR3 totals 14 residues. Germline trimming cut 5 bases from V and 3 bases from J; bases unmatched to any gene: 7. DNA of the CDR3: TGTGCCAGCAGCATACTCCGGGACAGCTACGAGCAGTACTTC. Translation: CASSILRDSYEQYF.

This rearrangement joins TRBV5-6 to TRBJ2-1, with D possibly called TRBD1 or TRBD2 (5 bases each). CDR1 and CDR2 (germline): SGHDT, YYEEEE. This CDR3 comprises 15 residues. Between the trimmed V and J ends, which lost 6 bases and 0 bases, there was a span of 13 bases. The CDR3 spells CASTRDPSSYNEQFF. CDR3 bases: TGTGCCAGCACCCGGGACCCCAGCTCCTACAATGAGCAGTTCTTC.

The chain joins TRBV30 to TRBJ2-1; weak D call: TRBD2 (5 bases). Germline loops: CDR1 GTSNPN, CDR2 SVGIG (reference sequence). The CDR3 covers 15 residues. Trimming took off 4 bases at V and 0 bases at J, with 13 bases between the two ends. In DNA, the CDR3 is TGTGCCTGGAAACGGACTCCGAGCTCCTACAATGAGCAGTTCTTC. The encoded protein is CAWKRTPSSYNEQFF.

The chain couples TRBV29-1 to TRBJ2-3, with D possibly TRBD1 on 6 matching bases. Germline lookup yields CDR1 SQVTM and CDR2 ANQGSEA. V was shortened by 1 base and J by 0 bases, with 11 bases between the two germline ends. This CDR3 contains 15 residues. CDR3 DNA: TGCAGCGTTGAAGCAACAGGGCCTAGCACAGATACGCAGTATTTT. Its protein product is CSVEATGPSTDTQYF.

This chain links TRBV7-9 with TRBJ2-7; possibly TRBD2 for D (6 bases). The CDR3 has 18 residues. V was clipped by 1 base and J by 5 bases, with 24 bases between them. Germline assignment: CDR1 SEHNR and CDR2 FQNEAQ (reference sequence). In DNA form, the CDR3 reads TGTGCCAGCAGCTTAGGAGGCGGGACGGTAACCCCTCCTAACGAGCAGTACTTC. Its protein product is CASSLGGGTVTPPNEQYF.

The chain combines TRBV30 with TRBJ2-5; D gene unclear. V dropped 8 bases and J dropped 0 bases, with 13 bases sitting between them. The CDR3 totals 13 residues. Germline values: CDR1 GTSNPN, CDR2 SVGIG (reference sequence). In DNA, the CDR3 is TGTGCCGCACTACCCAATGACCAAGAGACCCAGTACTTC. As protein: CAALPNDQETQYF.